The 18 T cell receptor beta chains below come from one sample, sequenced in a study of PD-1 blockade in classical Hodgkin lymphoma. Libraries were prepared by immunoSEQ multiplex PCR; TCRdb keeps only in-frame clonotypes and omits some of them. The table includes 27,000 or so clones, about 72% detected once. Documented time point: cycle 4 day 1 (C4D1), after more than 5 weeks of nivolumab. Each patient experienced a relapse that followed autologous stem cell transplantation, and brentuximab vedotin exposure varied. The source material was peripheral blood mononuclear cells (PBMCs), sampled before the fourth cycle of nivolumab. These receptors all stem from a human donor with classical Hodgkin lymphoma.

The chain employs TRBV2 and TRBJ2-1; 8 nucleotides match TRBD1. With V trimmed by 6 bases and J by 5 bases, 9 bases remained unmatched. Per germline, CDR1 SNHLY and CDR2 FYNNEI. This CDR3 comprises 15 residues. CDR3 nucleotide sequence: TGTGCCAGCAGGCTCCTGACAGGGGAAGACAATGAGCAGTTCTTC. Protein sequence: CASRLLTGEDNEQFF.

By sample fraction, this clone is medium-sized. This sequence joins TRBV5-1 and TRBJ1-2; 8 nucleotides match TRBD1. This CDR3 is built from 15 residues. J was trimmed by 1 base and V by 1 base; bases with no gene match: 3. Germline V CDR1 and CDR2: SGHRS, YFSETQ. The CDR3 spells CASSLSGGVNYGYTF. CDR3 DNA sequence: TGCGCCAGCAGCTTGTCAGGGGGCGTTAACTATGGCTACACCTTC.

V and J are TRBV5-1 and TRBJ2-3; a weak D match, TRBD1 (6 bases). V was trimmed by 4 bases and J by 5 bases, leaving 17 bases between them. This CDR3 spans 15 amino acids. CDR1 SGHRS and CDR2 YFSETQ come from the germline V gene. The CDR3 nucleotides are TGCGCCAGCAGCGATTCGGGGACAACTAAAGATACGCAGTATTTT. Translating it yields CASSDSGTTKDTQYF. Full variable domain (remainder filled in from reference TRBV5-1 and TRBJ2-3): KAGVTQTPRYLIKTRGQQVTLSCSPISGHRSVSWYQQTPGQGLQFLFEYFSETQRNKGNFPGRFSGRQFSNSRSEMNVSTLELGDSALYLCASSDSGTTKDTQYFGPGTRLTVL.

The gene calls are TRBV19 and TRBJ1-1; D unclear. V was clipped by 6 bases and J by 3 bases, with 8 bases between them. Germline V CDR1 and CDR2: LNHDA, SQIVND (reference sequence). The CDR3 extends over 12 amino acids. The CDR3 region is CASRTEHTEAFF. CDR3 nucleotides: TGTGCCAGTAGAACAGAACACACTGAAGCTTTCTTT.

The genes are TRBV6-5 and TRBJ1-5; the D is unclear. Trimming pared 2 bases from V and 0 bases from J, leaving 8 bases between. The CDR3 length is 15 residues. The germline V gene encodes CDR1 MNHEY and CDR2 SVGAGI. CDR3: CASSYAGDSNQPQHF. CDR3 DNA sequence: TGTGCCAGCAGTTACGCCGGGGATAGCAATCAGCCCCAGCATTTT.

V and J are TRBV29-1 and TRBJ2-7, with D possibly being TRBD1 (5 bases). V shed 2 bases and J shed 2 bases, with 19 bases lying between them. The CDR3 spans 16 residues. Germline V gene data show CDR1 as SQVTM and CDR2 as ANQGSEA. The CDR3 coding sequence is TGCAGCGTTGAATTTGGGGAAACAGGCGATACCTACGAGCAGTACTTC. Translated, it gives CSVEFGETGDTYEQYF.

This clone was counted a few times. CDR3 sequence (DNA): TGTGCCTGGGACAAGCACAGGGGTGGCTACACCTTC. Amino acid sequence: CAWDKHRGGYTF. The chain employs TRBV30 and TRBJ1-2, with TRBD1 matching over 7 bases. The V and J ends lost 5 bases and 7 bases, in that order; junction bases with no gene match: 7. The germline V gene encodes CDR1 GTSNPN and CDR2 SVGIG (reference sequence). The CDR3 has 12 amino acids.

The CDR3 spells CASSFSPLGAEQFF. In DNA, the CDR3 is TGTGCCAGCAGTTTTAGTCCCCTGGGGGCTGAGCAGTTCTTC. This sequence joins TRBV28 and TRBJ2-1; possibly TRBD1 for D (6 bases). The CDR3 loop spans 14 amino acids. Trimming took off 3 bases at V and 9 bases at J, with 15 bases between the two ends. Looked up from germline, CDR1 is MDHEN and CDR2 is SYDVKM.

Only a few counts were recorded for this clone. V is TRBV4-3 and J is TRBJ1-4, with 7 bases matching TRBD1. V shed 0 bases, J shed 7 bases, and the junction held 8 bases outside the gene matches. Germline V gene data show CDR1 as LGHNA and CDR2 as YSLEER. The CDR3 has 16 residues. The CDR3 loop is CASSQESSQGGEKLFF. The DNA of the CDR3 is TGCGCCAGCAGCCAAGAGTCTTCCCAGGGGGGTGAAAAACTGTTTTTT.

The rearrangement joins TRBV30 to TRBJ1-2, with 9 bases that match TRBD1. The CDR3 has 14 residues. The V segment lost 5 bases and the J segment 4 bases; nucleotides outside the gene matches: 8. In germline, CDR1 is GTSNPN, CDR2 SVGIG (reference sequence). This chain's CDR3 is CAWAPGQGAYGYTF. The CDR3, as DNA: TGTGCCTGGGCCCCGGGACAGGGAGCCTATGGCTACACCTTC.

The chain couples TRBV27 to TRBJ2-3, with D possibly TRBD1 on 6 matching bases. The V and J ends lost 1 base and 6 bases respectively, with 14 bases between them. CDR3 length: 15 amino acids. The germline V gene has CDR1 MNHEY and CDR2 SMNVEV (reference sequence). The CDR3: CASSLWGPDTDTQYF. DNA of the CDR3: TGTGCCAGCAGTTTATGGGGGCCGGACACGGATACGCAGTATTTT.

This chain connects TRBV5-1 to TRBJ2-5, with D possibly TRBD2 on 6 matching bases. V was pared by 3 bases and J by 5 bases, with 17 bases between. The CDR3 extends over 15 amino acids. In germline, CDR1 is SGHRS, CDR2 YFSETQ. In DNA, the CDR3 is TGCGCCAGCAGCTCTCGGGACGCACGGGGGGAGACCCAGTACTTC. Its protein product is CASSSRDARGETQYF.

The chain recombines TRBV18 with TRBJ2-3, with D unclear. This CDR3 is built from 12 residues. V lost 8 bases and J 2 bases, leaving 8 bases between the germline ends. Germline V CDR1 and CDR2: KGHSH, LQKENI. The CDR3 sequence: CASQGFTDTQYF. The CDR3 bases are TGTGCCAGCCAAGGTTTCACAGATACGCAGTATTTT.

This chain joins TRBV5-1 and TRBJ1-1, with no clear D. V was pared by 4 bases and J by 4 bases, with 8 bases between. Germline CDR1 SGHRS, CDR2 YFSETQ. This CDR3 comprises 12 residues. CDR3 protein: CASSQAGTEAFF. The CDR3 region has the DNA TGCGCCAGCAGCCAAGCGGGCACTGAAGCTTTCTTT.

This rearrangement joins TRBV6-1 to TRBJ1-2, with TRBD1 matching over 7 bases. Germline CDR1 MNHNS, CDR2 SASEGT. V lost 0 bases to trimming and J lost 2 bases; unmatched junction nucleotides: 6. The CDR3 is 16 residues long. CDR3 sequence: CASSEAKGGQNYGYTF. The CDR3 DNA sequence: TGTGCCAGCAGTGAAGCGAAAGGGGGCCAAAACTATGGCTACACCTTC.

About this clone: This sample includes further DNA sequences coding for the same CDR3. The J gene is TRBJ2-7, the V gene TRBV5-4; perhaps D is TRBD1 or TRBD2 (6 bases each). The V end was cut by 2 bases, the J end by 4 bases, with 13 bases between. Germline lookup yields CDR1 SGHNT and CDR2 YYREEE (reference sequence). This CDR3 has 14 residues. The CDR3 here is CASSLGGGRYEQYF. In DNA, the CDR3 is TGTGCCAGCAGCTTAGGTGGGGGGCGGTACGAGCAGTACTTC.

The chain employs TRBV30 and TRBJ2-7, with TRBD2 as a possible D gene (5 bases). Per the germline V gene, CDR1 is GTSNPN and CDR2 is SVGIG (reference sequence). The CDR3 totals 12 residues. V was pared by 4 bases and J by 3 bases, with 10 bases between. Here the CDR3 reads CAWTPGNYEQYF. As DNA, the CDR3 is TGTGCCTGGACACCCGGGAACTACGAGCAGTACTTC.

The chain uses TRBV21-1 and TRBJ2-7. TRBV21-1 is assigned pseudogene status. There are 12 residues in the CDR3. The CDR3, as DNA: TGTGCCAGCAGCCCCCGGACCGACGAGCAGTACTTC. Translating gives CASSPRTDEQYF.